What follows is one T cell receptor (beta chain) and its context. At least ten counts were recorded for this clonotype. The target of this receptor is not known. No base-level quality is on record; no much larger clone is a single base apart. Sequencer: Illumina HiSeq 2500. TCR beta libraries were prepared by quantitative 5'-RACE with molecular barcodes. The original methods were these. Disease-linked TCR variants were identified with a new computational method built on a probabilistic model of VDJ rearrangement. TCRdb reprocessing: public reads trimmed at Q25 with fastp, clones called with MiXCR, in-frame beta chains kept. Each entry merges the rows of one CDR3 protein and shows their most common DNA and genes. The authors' filters were not applied to this entry. The sample includes 200,000 to 250,000 distinct CDR3 sequences, with 6% to 8.5% observed a single time. The ten largest clones add up to approximately 14% of the sample.

This specimen belongs to a study of CD8 T cells in ankylosing spondylitis (TCRdb year 2017). Regarding the research as a whole: The study set out to find disease-linked TCR variants by profiling T cell receptor beta repertoires in ankylosing spondylitis patients and healthy donors. The full study cohort was made up of about 24 ankylosing spondylitis patients and roughly 98 healthy donors. Samples of peripheral blood were taken, and for ankylosing spondylitis patients, synovial fluid was collected as well. The paper's findings and limits, for the study overall: Blood from ankylosing spondylitis patients appeared to be characterized by a TCR beta motif made up of several highly homologous amino acid variants. The disease-linked clones were reported to be significantly enriched in matched synovial fluid samples from ankylosing spondylitis patients. Some motif variants had previously been reported in the synovial fluid and blood of reactive arthritis patients, which suggests shared mechanisms of disease initiation. A CD8+ phenotype was shown by the disease-linked clones, which were found at relatively low frequencies in peripheral blood.

Via the germline V gene (reference sequence), CDR1 is SGHAT and CDR2 FQDESV. Trimming takes 2 bases from V and 4 bases from J, and the germline ends sit 18 bases apart. The CDR3 measures 18 amino acids from cysteine to phenylalanine. The DNA shown is the 54-base CDR3, in frame from base 1. Sequencing was performed on blood, either unsorted or a sorted T cell fraction (not recorded which). The V and J genes are TRBV11-1 and TRBJ2-6; matching of 5 bases hints at TRBD2 as the D gene. This TCR came from a male donor with ankylosing spondylitis. The CDR3 here reads CASSLSNEGYSGANVLTF. The DNA sequence is given as TGTGCCAGCAGCTTATCCAACGAGGGCTATTCGGGGGCCAACGTCCTGACTTTC.